This entry lists 13 T cell receptor beta chains sequenced from one sample in a study of technical replicates of blood from a few donors. Profiling relied on immunoSEQ multiplex PCR, and the TCRdb table lists in-frame clones only, not all of them. The data show around 72,000 clones, approximately 90% seen once. Sequencing input: PBMCs. Every receptor here comes from a human donor in good health. Some clones in this sample may be carry-over from other donors' samples.

DNA of the CDR3: TGTGCCAGCAGCCCAGACTATCAAGAGACCCAGTACTTC. The encoded protein is CASSPDYQETQYF. This sequence joins TRBV5-4 and TRBJ2-5, with D maybe TRBD2 (5 bases). V was trimmed by 4 bases and J by 2 bases, leaving 9 bases between them. The CDR3 consists of 13 residues. Germline V gene lookup returns CDR1 SGHNT and CDR2 YYREEE (reference sequence).

The chain has TRBV7-9 and TRBJ2-7; TRBD1 might be the D (5 bases). Germline-derived CDR1 and CDR2 are SEHNR and FQNEAQ (reference sequence). V lost 4 bases and J lost 1, with 8 bases in between. The CDR3 is 13 amino acids. The CDR3 sequence is CASSSPGSYEQYF. In DNA form, the CDR3 reads TGTGCCAGCAGCTCCCCAGGGTCCTACGAGCAGTACTTC.

The rearrangement uses TRBV11-3 and TRBJ1-2, with unresolved D. CDR1 and CDR2 (germline): SGHNT, YENEEA. The CDR3 loop spans 16 amino acids. The V gene lost 11 bases and the J gene lost 4 bases, with 26 bases spanning the gap. CDR3 sequence: CARAPHDCPICYGYTF. CDR3 nucleotides: TGTGCCCGAGCTCCCCACGATTGCCCCATTTGCTATGGCTACACCTTC.

V is TRBV30 and J is TRBJ1-1, with D maybe TRBD1 (5 bases). Per germline, CDR1 GTSNPN and CDR2 SVGIG (reference sequence). The CDR3 totals 13 residues. V was cut by 0 bases and J by 4 bases, with 9 bases left in between. Here the CDR3 reads CAWSVRRGTEAFF. The CDR3 coding sequence is TGTGCCTGGAGTGTACGGAGGGGCACTGAAGCTTTCTTT.

The rearrangement joins TRBV4-1 to TRBJ2-3, with 7 bases matching TRBD2. The junction had 3 bases not matched to a gene; V was cut back by 1 base and J by 5 bases. The CDR3 covers 14 residues. Germline V gene data show CDR1 as MGHRA and CDR2 as YSYEKL. The CDR3 nucleotides are TGCGCCAGCAGCCAAGGGTGGGGGGGAGATACGCAGTATTTT. Amino acids: CASSQGWGGDTQYF.

DNA for the CDR3: TGTGCCAGCCGCCCCAACAGTGCGGGCACTGAAGCTTTCTTT. Its translation: CASRPNSAGTEAFF. This chain connects TRBV27 to TRBJ1-1; D is uncertain. Germline V gene data show CDR1 as MNHEY and CDR2 as SMNVEV (reference sequence). The CDR3 loop spans 14 amino acids. V lost 8 bases and J 4 bases, leaving 17 bases between the germline ends.

This sequence joins TRBV28 and TRBJ2-7; 8 positions match TRBD1. The CDR3 contains 10 residues. The V segment lost 5 bases and the J segment 11 bases; nucleotides outside the gene matches: 2. CDR1 and CDR2 (germline): MDHEN, SYDVKM. Here the CDR3 DNA reads TGTGCCAGCAGTGGGACAGGAAAGTACTTC. Translation gives CASSGTGKYF.

The chain joins TRBV14 to TRBJ2-5; D might be TRBD2 (6 bases). Trimming pared 4 bases from V and 2 bases from J, leaving 11 bases between. This CDR3 has 14 amino acids. Germline loops: CDR1 SGHDN, CDR2 FVKESK. CDR3 amino acids: CASSPWGRQETQYF. The CDR3 nucleotides read TGTGCCAGCAGCCCATGGGGGAGGCAAGAGACCCAGTACTTC.

The CDR3 region is CASSLLAATDTQYF. CDR3 coding DNA: TGTGCCAGCAGCTTACTAGCGGCCACAGATACGCAGTATTTT. The chain is built from TRBV7-2 and TRBJ2-3; 7 bases line up with TRBD2. The CDR3 spans 14 residues. The germline CDR1 and CDR2 sequences are SGHTA and FQGNSA. After removal of 2 bases from V and 2 bases from J, the junction contained 1 base not matched to a gene. Full variable domain (missing parts from reference TRBV7-2 and TRBJ2-3): GAGVSQSPSNKVTEKGKDVELRCDPISGHTALYWYRQSLGQGLEFLIYFQGNSAPDKSGLPSDRFSAERTGGSVSTLTIQRTQQEDSAVYLCASSLLAATDTQYFGPGTRLTVL.

The chain employs TRBV9 and TRBJ1-2, with 7 positions matching TRBD1. The junction had 10 bases not matched to a gene; V was cut back by 4 bases and J by 4 bases. The CDR3 is 15 amino acids. Germline V gene data show CDR1 as SGDLS and CDR2 as YYNGEE. This CDR3 reads CASSQTPDRSYGYTF. The CDR3 nucleotides read TGTGCCAGCAGCCAAACTCCGGACAGGAGCTATGGCTACACCTTC.

V is TRBV25-1 and J is TRBJ2-5; D is uncertain. The CDR3 contains 15 residues. The V end lost 2 bases, the J end lost 0 bases, and 10 bases lay between the germline ends. The germline V gene encodes CDR1 MGHDK and CDR2 SYGVNS. CDR3 sequence (DNA): TGTGCCAGCAGTGAAGTCAGAGGTCACCAAGAGACCCAGTACTTC. Amino acids: CASSEVRGHQETQYF.

This chain links TRBV27 with TRBJ1-2; 8 nucleotides align to TRBD1. With 9 bases clipped from V and 9 bases from J, the junction kept 9 bases outside the gene matches. The CDR3 spans 12 residues. Germline CDR1 reads MNHEY; CDR2 reads SMNVEV (reference sequence). CDR3 bases: TGTGCCAGTGGGACAGGCTCCCTCCGCTACACCTTC. This gives the protein CASGTGSLRYTF.

This clone was counted between two and nine times. The chain recombines TRBV5-6 with TRBJ2-2; D not resolved. The CDR3 is 14 amino acids. In germline, CDR1 is SGHDT, CDR2 YYEEEE. Trimming removed 6 bases at V and 6 bases at J, with 15 bases between. The CDR3 coding sequence is TGTGCCAGCACCGCACTTAGGAGCGCCGGGGAGCTGTTTTTT. This codes for CASTALRSAGELFF.